The 28 T cell receptor beta chains given below trace back to one sample, sequenced in a study of T cells in Graves' hyperthyroidism and ophthalmopathy. Amplified TCR beta CDR3 regions derived from RNA transcripts. The study used the HTBI primer set for a first-round RT-PCR of the TCR CDR3. TCRdb reanalysed the multiplex PCR reads using MiXCR and keeps one entry per CDR3 protein. The sample yields under 400,000 distinct CDR3 sequences, approximately 13% seen once. The sample comprised blood. All receptors come from a woman aged 60 to 75 with Graves' hyperthyroidism.

This clonotype came up many times. The CDR3 DNA reads TGTGCCAGCAGTGAAACCTACAGGGGGGGCTACGAGCAGTACTTC. This codes for CASSETYRGGYEQYF. This chain joins TRBV6-1 and TRBJ2-7, with D possibly TRBD1 on 8 matching bases. The CDR3 is 15 amino acids. Germline values: CDR1 MNHNS, CDR2 SASEGT. The V end was cut by 2 bases, the J end by 3 bases, with 14 bases between.

This clonotype was counted between two and nine times. This chain joins TRBV9 and TRBJ2-1; 11 bases match TRBD2. The CDR3 runs 14 residues. Germline loops: CDR1 SGDLS, CDR2 YYNGEE. Trimming at V came to 2 bases and at J to 8 bases, leaving 3 bases not matched to a gene. For the CDR3, the DNA is TGTGCCAGCAGCGTTACTAGCGGGAGTTATGAGCAGTTCTTC. Translation: CASSVTSGSYEQFF.

This clonotype was detected ten times or more. The chain has TRBV11-1 and TRBJ2-7; possibly TRBD2 for D (5 bases). V lost 6 bases and J 1 base, leaving 13 bases between the germline ends. CDR1 is SGHAT and CDR2 is FQDESV in the germline V gene (reference sequence). CDR3 length: 14 residues. CDR3 sequence (DNA): TGTGCCAGCAGGGCAGGAGGAGGATCCTACGAGCAGTACTTC. It is translated as CASRAGGGSYEQYF.

This clonotype was seen ten or more times. V is TRBV5-6 and J is TRBJ2-6, with D possibly matching TRBD2 (6 bases). The V gene lost 3 bases and the J gene lost 2 bases, with 15 bases spanning the gap. CDR1 is SGHDT, CDR2 YYEEEE, per germline. The CDR3 length is 17 residues. The CDR3: CASSWGVGVAGANVLTF. The CDR3 DNA is TGTGCCAGCAGCTGGGGGGTAGGGGTTGCTGGGGCCAACGTCCTGACTTTC.

This clonotype showed up many times. The chain is built from TRBV2 and TRBJ2-7, with 11 bases identical to TRBD1. CDR3 length: 15 residues. Germline CDR1 is SNHLY and CDR2 is FYNNEI. V was clipped by 5 bases and J by 2 bases; unmatched bases: 5. The CDR3 nucleotides read TGTGCCAGCAGTAAGGCGGGACAGGGGGCCTACGAGCAGTACTTC. This translates into CASSKAGQGAYEQYF.

The chain is built from TRBV11-2 and TRBJ2-1; 7 nucleotides match TRBD2. CDR3 length: 15 residues. Germline values: CDR1 SGHAT, CDR2 FQNNGV. V lost 5 bases, J lost 4 bases, and 8 bases stayed unmatched. DNA of the CDR3: TGTGCCAGCAGCCAACTCGCCGGGAGGTACAATGAGCAGTTCTTC. Amino acids: CASSQLAGRYNEQFF.

The chain recombines TRBV29-1 with TRBJ2-3; TRBD2 matches 8 bases. V was pared by 3 bases and J by 5 bases, with 10 bases of the junction left unmatched. The CDR3 consists of 15 residues. In germline, CDR1 is SQVTM, CDR2 ANQGSEA. The CDR3: CSVDPRGGVGDTQYF. DNA of the CDR3: TGCAGCGTTGACCCTCGGGGGGGGGTGGGAGATACGCAGTATTTT.

This clonotype was observed at least ten times. The chain has TRBV13 and TRBJ2-7; TRBD2 aligns across 10 bases. The J segment lost 7 bases and the V segment lost 4 bases, leaving 4 bases of the junction unmatched. In germline, CDR1 is PRHDT, CDR2 FYEKMQ (reference sequence). The CDR3 is 13 residues long. This chain's CDR3 is CASSSPTSGEQYF. CDR3 sequence (DNA): TGTGCCAGCAGCTCCCCGACTAGCGGGGAGCAGTACTTC.

This clonotype was recorded at least ten times. The V gene is TRBV5-1, the J gene TRBJ2-1; D perhaps matches TRBD2 (5 bases). CDR1 and CDR2 (germline): SGHRS, YFSETQ. Deletions cut 4 bases from V and 6 bases from J, with 17 bases between. The CDR3 totals 15 residues. The chain's CDR3 is CASSLHPAGFNEQFF. In nucleotides, the CDR3 is TGCGCCAGCAGCCTCCACCCGGCGGGCTTCAATGAGCAGTTCTTC.

The chain recombines TRBV5-1 with TRBJ2-1, with D unclear. This CDR3 has 13 residues. Trimming took off 0 bases at V and 7 bases at J, with 8 bases between the two ends. Looked up from germline, CDR1 is SGHRS and CDR2 is YFSETQ. Written as DNA, the CDR3 is TGCGCCAGCAGCTTGGAGCCCTTGAATGAGCAGTTCTTC. Translation gives CASSLEPLNEQFF.

The V gene is TRBV20-1, the J gene TRBJ1-5; perhaps TRBD1 as D (6 bases). Germline CDR1 reads DFQATT; CDR2 reads SNEGSKA (reference sequence). V dropped 0 bases and J dropped 2 bases, with 11 bases sitting between them. The CDR3 length is 15 residues. The CDR3 region is CSARDGAGGNQPQHF. CDR3 DNA sequence: TGCAGTGCTAGAGATGGGGCAGGGGGCAATCAGCCCCAGCATTTT.

V is TRBV4-1 and J is TRBJ2-7; perhaps TRBD1 as D (6 bases). The V end lost 5 bases, the J end lost 0 bases, and 14 bases lay between the germline ends. CDR1 and CDR2 (germline): MGHRA, YSYEKL. The CDR3 extends over 15 amino acids. The CDR3 is CASSLGHPGSYEQYF. DNA for the CDR3: TGCGCCAGCAGCTTGGGACATCCCGGCTCCTACGAGCAGTACTTC.

The chain has TRBV10-2 and TRBJ1-3; tentatively, D is TRBD1 (5 bases). Trimming removed 6 bases at V and 2 bases at J, with 17 bases between. Germline values: CDR1 WSHSY, CDR2 SAAADI. CDR3 length: 16 residues. As DNA, the CDR3 is TGCGCCAGCAGGGCCACCGGGGCAGGGACTGGAAACACCATATATTTT. Amino acid sequence: CASRATGAGTGNTIYF.

The CDR3 region has the DNA TGTGCCAGCAGCGAGGTGGGGGGGAACTATGGCTACACCTTC. It is translated as CASSEVGGNYGYTF. The V and J genes are TRBV9 and TRBJ1-2; tentative D call: TRBD1 (5 bases). Germline V gives CDR1 SGDLS, CDR2 YYNGEE. The CDR3 runs 14 residues. V was pared by 3 bases and J by 2 bases, with 11 bases between. Looking up the rest from reference TRBV9 and TRBJ1-2 gives the full variable domain: DSGVTQTPKHLITATGQRVTLRCSPRSGDLSVYWYQQSLDQGLQFLIQYYNGEERAKGNILERFSAQQFPDLHSELNLSSLELGDSALYFCASSEVGGNYGYTFGSGTRLTVV.

This clonotype has a count of ten or more. The rearrangement uses TRBV9 and TRBJ1-1; D call uncertain. Trimming stripped 4 bases from V and 3 bases from J, with 16 bases between. The CDR3 consists of 15 residues. The germline gives CDR1 SGDLS, CDR2 YYNGEE. The DNA for the CDR3 is TGTGCCAGCAGCCCTTGGATCTCGGGAGACACTGAAGCTTTCTTT. It codes for CASSPWISGDTEAFF.

This chain connects TRBV2 to TRBJ2-5; D may be TRBD1 or TRBD2 (6 bases each). The CDR3 has 13 amino acids. Germline-derived CDR1 and CDR2 are SNHLY and FYNNEI. V dropped 8 bases and J dropped 7 bases, with 17 bases sitting between them. CDR3 DNA: TGTGCCAGCGGCGAGGGGGGCGGAGGGACCCAGTACTTC. It is translated as CASGEGGGGTQYF.

This clonotype appeared many times. The junction departs from germline at one end; a sequencing error may be responsible. The genes are TRBV20-1 and TRBJ2-1; the D is unclear. Per germline, CDR1 DFQATT and CDR2 SNEGSKA (reference sequence). There are 14 residues in the CDR3. CDR3 loop: CSARDMYSNNEQFF. CDR3 DNA: TGCAGTGCTAGAGATATGTACTCCAACAATGAGCAGTTCTTC.

This clonotype was seen repeatedly, ten times or more. The CDR3 nucleotides read TGTGCCACCAGCAGAGTGAAGGGTATGAACACTGAAGCTTTCTTT. This gives the protein CATSRVKGMNTEAFF. V gene TRBV15 combines with J gene TRBJ1-1; D not resolved. Germline CDR1 reads LNHNV; CDR2 reads YYDKDF (reference sequence). The CDR3 is made up of 15 amino acids. The V end was cut by 1 base, the J end by 0 bases, with 9 bases between.

This clonotype was picked up many times. The chain is built from TRBV27 and TRBJ2-6; D uncertain. The germline V and J ends were trimmed by 3 bases and 3 bases, with 15 bases remaining between them. Germline V lookup: CDR1 MNHEY, CDR2 SMNVEV (reference sequence). The CDR3 sequence is 17 residues long. The CDR3 DNA reads TGTGCCAGCAGTTTGGACGGCTTCCTCATTGGGGCCAACGTCCTGACTTTC. Protein product: CASSLDGFLIGANVLTF.

This chain connects TRBV5-5 to TRBJ1-3, with 8 bases aligning to TRBD1. CDR1 SGHKS and CDR2 YYEKEE come from the germline V gene (reference sequence). There are 15 residues in the CDR3. Unmatched junction bases numbered 7, after V lost 4 bases and J lost 4 bases. CDR3 sequence: CASSIRTGSGNTIYF. The CDR3, as DNA: TGTGCCAGCAGCATCCGGACAGGGTCCGGAAACACCATATATTTT.

This clonotype occurred many times. The chain recombines TRBV5-1 with TRBJ2-7, with D unclear. V gave up 5 bases and J gave up 0 bases, with 12 bases separating them. This CDR3 region has 14 residues. CDR1 is SGHRS, CDR2 YFSETQ, per germline. The CDR3 reads CASRQSSSSYEQYF. CDR3 nucleotide sequence: TGCGCCAGCAGACAGAGCTCAAGCTCCTACGAGCAGTACTTC.

At least ten counts were recorded for this clonotype. V and J are TRBV5-1 and TRBJ2-1, with D perhaps TRBD1 (6 bases). Germline CDR1 SGHRS, CDR2 YFSETQ. There are 16 residues in the CDR3. V shed 4 bases and J shed 0 bases, with 14 bases lying between them. The CDR3 DNA reads TGCGCCAGCAGCCAGATGGGGGCGAGCTCCTACAATGAGCAGTTCTTC. Protein sequence: CASSQMGASSYNEQFF.

This clonotype has a count of ten or more. The chain carries TRBV14 and TRBJ2-1; D might be TRBD1 (5 bases). Per the germline V gene, CDR1 is SGHDN and CDR2 is FVKESK. This CDR3 is built from 16 residues. Deletions cut 4 bases from V and 0 bases from J, with 13 bases between. The CDR3: CASSPRPDSSYNEQFF. The CDR3 DNA reads as TGTGCCAGCAGCCCCAGACCCGACAGCTCCTACAATGAGCAGTTCTTC.

This chain uses TRBV7-9 with TRBJ1-5; the D gene is possibly TRBD1 (5 bases). Germline loops: CDR1 SEHNR, CDR2 FQNEAQ (reference sequence). With 4 bases removed from V and 4 bases from J, the gap between germline ends came to 11 bases. The length of the CDR3 is 14 residues. Here the CDR3 reads CASSSPGANQPQHF. DNA for the CDR3: TGTGCCAGCAGCTCCCCTGGGGCAAATCAGCCCCAGCATTTT.

This clonotype was observed at least ten times. V usage is TRBV3-1 and J usage is TRBJ2-2; D assignment may be TRBD1 or TRBD2 (5 bases each). V shed 4 bases and J shed 5 bases, with 11 bases lying between them. CDR3 size: 14 residues. CDR1 is LGHDT and CDR2 is YNNKEL in the germline V gene (reference sequence). The CDR3 spells CASSLPGRTGELFF. In DNA form, the CDR3 reads TGTGCCAGCAGCCTTCCGGGACGAACCGGGGAGCTGTTTTTT. Full variable domain (missing parts from reference TRBV3-1 and TRBJ2-2): DTAVSQTPKYLVTQMGNDKSIKCEQNLGHDTMYWYKQDSKKFLKIMFSYNNKELIINETVPNRFSPKSPDKAHLNLHINSLELGDSAVYFCASSLPGRTGELFFGEGSRLTVL.

This chain links TRBV2 with TRBJ2-7; the D gene is possibly TRBD1 (6 bases). V was shortened by 7 bases and J by 0 bases, with 7 bases between the two germline ends. This CDR3 comprises 12 residues. Germline CDR1 SNHLY, CDR2 FYNNEI. The CDR3 loop reads CASNRASYEQYF. The DNA for the CDR3 is TGTGCCAGCAACAGGGCCTCCTACGAGCAGTACTTC.

At least ten counts were recorded for this clonotype. The chain employs TRBV5-5 and TRBJ2-3, with D maybe TRBD2 (6 bases). The CDR3 covers 20 residues. Germline CDR1 SGHKS, CDR2 YYEKEE (reference sequence). The ends were cut back, 1 base at V and 5 bases at J, with 29 bases in the middle. This chain's CDR3 is CASSLCAMEGLGEGEDTQYF. The CDR3 bases are TGTGCCAGCAGCTTGTGTGCCATGGAGGGGTTGGGTGAGGGAGAAGATACGCAGTATTTT.

The chain employs TRBV5-1 and TRBJ1-5; 10 positions agree with TRBD1. Germline V lookup: CDR1 SGHRS, CDR2 YFSETQ. The V segment lost 4 bases and the J segment 4 bases; nucleotides outside the gene matches: 29. This CDR3 comprises 23 residues. This CDR3 reads CASSREPQIGTGAAGNRNQPQHF. The CDR3 nucleotides read TGCGCCAGCAGCCGCGAACCCCAAATCGGGACAGGGGCCGCCGGGAATCGGAATCAGCCCCAGCATTTT.